The present entry profiles one T cell receptor beta chain with its context. Antigen specificity is unknown. This specimen comes from a study of cytomegalovirus exposure and HLA in healthy donors. Study observations and caveats: Researchers had no immune exposure information except CMV serostatus available. Productive status was seen about 90% or about 30% of the time for most TCR beta V segments in an earlier analysis.

60 Vbeta and 13 Jbeta primers were used in PCR. Sequencing used immunoSEQ multiplex PCR; TCRdb keeps in-frame clones, though not all of them. The sample includes roughly 130,000 clones, 80% seen only once; the top ten take roughly 4%. Germline loops: CDR1 MNHEY, CDR2 SVGAGI. The germline V and J ends were trimmed by 5 bases and 7 bases, with 8 bases remaining between them. The CDR3 has 12 residues. The clonotype originates from a woman aged 40-49 years in good health and CMV-seronegative. Sample: PBMCs. The chain employs TRBV6-5 and TRBJ2-2; the D gene is possibly TRBD2 (6 bases). CDR3 coding DNA: TGTGCCAGCAGTCCTAGCGTCGGGGAGCTGTTTTTT. Protein: CASSPSVGELFF.